This note documents a single T cell receptor beta chain sequence. What it recognizes is unknown. There were TCR beta CDR3 regions amplified from RNA transcripts. During a first-round RT-PCR of the TCR CDR3, the HTBI primer set was used. TCRdb passed the multiplex PCR reads through MiXCR, listing each CDR3 protein once. Counted here are over 450,000 distinct CDR3 sequences, approximately 15% occurring once; the ten biggest clones make up roughly 17%. Between the trimmed V and J ends, which lost 1 base and 3 bases, there was a span of 9 bases. Germline loops: CDR1 LGHDT, CDR2 YNNKEL (reference sequence). This CDR3 spans 14 amino acids. This entry comes from a study of T cells in Graves' hyperthyroidism and ophthalmopathy. Study-level information: At initial diagnosis, before any treatment had begun, peripheral blood was obtained.

Those patients with uncontrolled infection, other autoimmune disease, pregnancy or lactation were excluded. Study-wide results and limits: Ophthalmopathy was separated from stable hyperthyroidism by a 13 V-J model.

The sequencing input was blood. This TCR was recovered from a woman aged 18-35 years with Graves' hyperthyroidism. This sequence joins TRBV3-1 and TRBJ1-1, with D hard to call. The DNA of the CDR3 is TGTGCCAGCAGCCAAGCTGGTGGGTACACTGAAGCTTTCTTT. Amino acids: CASSQAGGYTEAFF.